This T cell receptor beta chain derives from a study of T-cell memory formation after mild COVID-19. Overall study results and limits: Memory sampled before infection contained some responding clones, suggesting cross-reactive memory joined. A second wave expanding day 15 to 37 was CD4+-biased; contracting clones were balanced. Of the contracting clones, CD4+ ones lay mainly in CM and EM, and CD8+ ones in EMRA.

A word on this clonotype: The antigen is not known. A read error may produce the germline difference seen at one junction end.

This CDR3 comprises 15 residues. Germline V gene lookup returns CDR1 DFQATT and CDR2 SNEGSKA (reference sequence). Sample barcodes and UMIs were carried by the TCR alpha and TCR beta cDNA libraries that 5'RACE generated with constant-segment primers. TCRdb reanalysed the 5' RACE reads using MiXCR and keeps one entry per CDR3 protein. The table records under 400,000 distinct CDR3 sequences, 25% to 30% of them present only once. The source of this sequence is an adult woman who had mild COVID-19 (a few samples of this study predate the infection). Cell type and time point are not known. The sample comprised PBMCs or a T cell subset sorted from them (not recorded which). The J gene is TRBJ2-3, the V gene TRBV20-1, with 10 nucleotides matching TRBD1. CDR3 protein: CRARGDRGSGDTQYF. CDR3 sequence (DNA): TGCAGAGCTAGAGGGGACAGGGGATCAGGAGATACGCAGTATTTT.